This entry is about one TCR beta chain. The entry originates in a study of shared clonotypes between healthy human individuals. Unsorted samples drew genomic DNA from 70 million to 95 million PBMCs. The V end lost 1 base, the J end lost 4 bases, and 11 bases lay between the germline ends. The CDR3 length is 14 residues. The germline CDR1 and CDR2 sequences are SGHRS and YFSETQ. Execution of the assay was at deep level. Each subset's genomic DNA was split evenly across several immunoSEQ plates. Ten immunoSEQ deep assay plates served to sequence unsorted PBMC DNA. Here immunoSEQ multiplex PCR was the method, and the copy in TCRdb shows in-frame clones only, minus some. The table includes around 440,000 clones, roughly three quarters detected once.

The origin of this receptor is a middle-aged woman in good health. Some clones in this sample may be carry-over from other donors' samples. What was sequenced was PBMCs. J is TRBJ2-5 and V is TRBV5-1; D possibly corresponds to TRBD2 (5 bases). Written as DNA, the CDR3 is TGCGCCAGCAGCTTGTCGAGGGAACGAGAGACCCAGTACTTC. Translated: CASSLSRERETQYF.